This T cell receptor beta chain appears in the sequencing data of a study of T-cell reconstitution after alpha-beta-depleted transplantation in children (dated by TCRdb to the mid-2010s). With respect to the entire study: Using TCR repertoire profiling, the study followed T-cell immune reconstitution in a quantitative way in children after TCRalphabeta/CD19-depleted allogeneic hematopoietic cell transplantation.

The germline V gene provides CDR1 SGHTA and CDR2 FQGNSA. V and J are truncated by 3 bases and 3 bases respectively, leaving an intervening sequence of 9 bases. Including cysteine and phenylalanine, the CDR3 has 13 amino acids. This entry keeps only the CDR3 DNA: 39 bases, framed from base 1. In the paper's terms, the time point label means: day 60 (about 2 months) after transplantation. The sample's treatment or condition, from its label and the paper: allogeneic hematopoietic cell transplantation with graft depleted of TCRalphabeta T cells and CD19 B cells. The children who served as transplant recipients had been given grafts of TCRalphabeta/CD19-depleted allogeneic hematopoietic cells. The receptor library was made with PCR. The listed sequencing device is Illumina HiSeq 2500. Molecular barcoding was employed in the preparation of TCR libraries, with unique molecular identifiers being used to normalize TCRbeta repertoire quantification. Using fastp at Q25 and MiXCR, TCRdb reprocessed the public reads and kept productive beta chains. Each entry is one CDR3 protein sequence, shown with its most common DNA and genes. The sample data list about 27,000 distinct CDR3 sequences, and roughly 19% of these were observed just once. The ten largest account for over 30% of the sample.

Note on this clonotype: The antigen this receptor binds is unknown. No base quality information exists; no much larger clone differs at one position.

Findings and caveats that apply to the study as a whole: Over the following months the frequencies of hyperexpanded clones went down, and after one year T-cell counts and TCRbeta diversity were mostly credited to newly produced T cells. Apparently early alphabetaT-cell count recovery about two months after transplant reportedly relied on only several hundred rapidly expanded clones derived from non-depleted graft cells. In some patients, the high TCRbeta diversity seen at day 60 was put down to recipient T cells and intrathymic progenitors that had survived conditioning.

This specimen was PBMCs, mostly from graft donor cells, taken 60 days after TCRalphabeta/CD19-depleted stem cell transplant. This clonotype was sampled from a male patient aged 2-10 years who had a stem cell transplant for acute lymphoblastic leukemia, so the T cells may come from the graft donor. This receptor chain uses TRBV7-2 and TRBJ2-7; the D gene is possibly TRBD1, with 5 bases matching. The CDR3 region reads CASSFKTVYEQYF. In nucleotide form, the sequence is TGTGCCAGCAGCTTCAAGACAGTCTACGAGCAGTACTTC.